The next 5 T cell receptor beta chains were all read from a single sample in a study of T cell responses to AZD1222 COVID-19 vaccine. The protocol was immunoSEQ multiplex PCR, while the TCRdb copy is restricted to in-frame clones and leaves out a portion. The table shows about 86,000 clones, with around 90% occurring only once. This material consisted of peripheral blood, taken 28 days after the second AZD1222 dose. Every receptor here comes from an adult who received the AZD1222 COVID-19 vaccine.

The chain is built from TRBV4-2 and TRBJ2-1, with 8 bases identical to TRBD1. Trimming cost V 1 base and J 6 bases; bases outside gene matches: 8. This CDR3 contains 16 residues. CDR1 is LGHNA and CDR2 is YNFKEQ in the germline V gene. The CDR3 region has the DNA TGTGCCAGCAGCCAAGGGGTGGACAGGGCGGGCAATGAGCAGTTCTTC. Amino acid sequence: CASSQGVDRAGNEQFF.

This chain uses TRBV11-2 with TRBJ2-7; tentatively, D is TRBD1 (6 bases). The CDR3 is 15 amino acids. Germline V gene data show CDR1 as SGHAT and CDR2 as FQNNGV. Trimming cost V 5 bases and J 6 bases, with 20 bases left between them. The CDR3 here is CASSLTLQGPLEQYV. DNA for the CDR3: TGTGCCAGCAGCCTTACCCTACAGGGACCCCTCGAGCAGTACGTC.

V usage is TRBV7-9 and J usage is TRBJ2-3, with D unclear. The CDR3 contains 13 residues. Trimming took 5 bases from V and 0 from J, leaving 6 bases between them. Germline CDR1 and CDR2: SEHNR and FQNEAQ (reference sequence). DNA for the CDR3: TGTGCCAGCAGCCCGCTTAGCACAGATACGCAGTATTTT. It yields the protein CASSPLSTDTQYF.

V is TRBV10-3 and J is TRBJ1-5; D remains ambiguous. The ends were cut back, 3 bases at V and 0 bases at J, with 6 bases in the middle. This CDR3 is 14 amino acids long. Germline CDR1 reads ENHRY; CDR2 reads SYGVKD. The CDR3 is CAISDMGSNQPQHF. The CDR3 DNA sequence: TGTGCCATCAGTGACATGGGTAGCAATCAGCCCCAGCATTTT.

This clone has a single count. The J gene is TRBJ1-5, the V gene TRBV19; D is ambiguous. Trimming stripped 3 bases from V and 1 base from J, with 13 bases between. The CDR3 covers 16 residues. Per germline, CDR1 LNHDA and CDR2 SQIVND (reference sequence). CDR3 coding DNA: TGTGCCAGTAGTATTCCCTGGCAGCGCAGCAATCAGCCCCAGCATTTT. As protein: CASSIPWQRSNQPQHF.